A single sample is the source of the 20 T cell receptor beta chains below, sequenced in a study of a mutant IDH1 vaccine in newly diagnosed glioma. TCRdb keeps only in-frame clones here, not all; method: immunoSEQ multiplex PCR. The repertoire holds approximately 37,000 clones, with 82% as singletons. These receptors have no known antigen. The time point here: week 47, end of study. All doses held 300 ug of mutant IDH1 20-mer peptide, with topical imiquimod. The specimen was PBMCs, collected from a glioma patient whose treatment included an IDH1 peptide vaccine. These receptors all stem from a man aged 18 to 30 with glioma. Some clones in this sample may be carry-over from other donors' samples.

This chain joins TRBV2 and TRBJ2-7, with D possibly called TRBD1 or TRBD2 (7 bases each). Germline V gene sequence: CDR1 SNHLY, CDR2 FYNNEI. Trimming shortened V by 6 bases and J by 2 bases, and 14 bases separated the two germline ends. The CDR3 length is 14 residues. Written as DNA, the CDR3 is TGTGCCAGCAGGGGGAGGGGGCCCACCTACGAGCAGTACTTC. The encoded protein is CASRGRGPTYEQYF.

V and J are TRBV5-1 and TRBJ1-1, with 7 nucleotides matching TRBD1. Unmatched junction bases numbered 2, after V lost 0 bases and J lost 3 bases. The CDR3 covers 14 residues. Germline CDR1 reads SGHRS; CDR2 reads YFSETQ. CDR3 coding DNA: TGCGCCAGCAGCTTGGTAGGGGGCGACACTGAAGCTTTCTTT. This sequence encodes CASSLVGGDTEAFF.

On this clone itself: The same CDR3 is also encoded by other DNA sequences in this sample. The gene calls are TRBV28 and TRBJ1-5, with D tentatively TRBD1 (5 bases). The CDR3 runs 15 residues. Trimming stripped 6 bases from V and 0 bases from J, with 12 bases between. The germline V gene encodes CDR1 MDHEN and CDR2 SYDVKM. The CDR3 DNA follows: TGTGCCAGCAGCCTTACTCAGGGTAGCAATCAGCCCCAGCATTTT. It codes for CASSLTQGSNQPQHF.

This clone was found once. In nucleotides, the CDR3 is TGTGCCAGCAGTTCCACCCTTGGGATTGGGCAGTACTTC. This sequence encodes CASSSTLGIGQYF. The chain employs TRBV6-5 and TRBJ2-7; D not resolved. The CDR3 is made up of 13 amino acids. Trimming cost V 4 bases and J 9 bases, with 16 bases left between them. The germline V gene encodes CDR1 MNHEY and CDR2 SVGAGI.

The chain combines TRBV11-1 with TRBJ2-3; 7 nucleotides line up with TRBD1. In germline, CDR1 is SGHAT, CDR2 FQDESV (reference sequence). This CDR3 has 15 residues. The J segment lost 2 bases and the V segment lost 4 bases, leaving 6 bases of the junction unmatched. The DNA for the CDR3 is TGTGCCAGCAGCTACTTCGACAGGGTCACAGATACGCAGTATTTT. The encoded protein is CASSYFDRVTDTQYF.

The chain has TRBV9 and TRBJ1-3; D gene unclear. Trimming took 0 bases from V and 0 from J, leaving 7 bases between them. The CDR3 runs 15 residues. CDR1 is SGDLS, CDR2 YYNGEE, per germline. The CDR3 loop is CASSVGVDSGNTIYF. The CDR3 bases are TGTGCCAGCAGCGTAGGAGTGGACTCTGGAAACACCATATATTTT.

The sample holds one count of this clone. The chain uses TRBV7-2 and TRBJ1-4; D remains ambiguous. The germline gives CDR1 SGHTA, CDR2 FQGNSA. The CDR3 has 15 amino acids. Trimming cost V 0 bases and J 3 bases, with 8 bases left between them. CDR3 coding DNA: TGTGCCAGCAGCTTAGCACCGTACCCTAATGAAAAACTGTTTTTT. This translates into CASSLAPYPNEKLFF.

The V call is TRBV5-1, the J call TRBJ1-1; D is possibly TRBD1 (5 bases). Trimming took 6 bases from V and 4 from J, leaving 19 bases between them. The CDR3 extends over 15 amino acids. CDR1 and CDR2 (germline): SGHRS, YFSETQ. This CDR3 reads CASTGTETRGTEAFF. Here the CDR3 DNA reads TGCGCCAGCACCGGGACTGAAACACGAGGCACTGAAGCTTTCTTT. The complete variable domain, with remaining parts taken from reference TRBV5-1 and TRBJ1-1, reads KAGVTQTPRYLIKTRGQQVTLSCSPISGHRSVSWYQQTPGQGLQFLFEYFSETQRNKGNFPGRFSGRQFSNSRSEMNVSTLELGDSALYLCASTGTETRGTEAFFGQGTRLTVV.

This chain uses TRBV4-3 with TRBJ2-2, with D unclear. CDR3 length: 15 amino acids. Between the trimmed V and J ends, which lost 0 bases and 3 bases, there was a span of 8 bases. The germline V gene encodes CDR1 LGHNA and CDR2 YSLEER. The chain's CDR3 is CASSQEFLHTGELFF. DNA of the CDR3: TGCGCCAGCAGCCAAGAGTTTCTTCACACCGGGGAGCTGTTTTTT.

This chain joins TRBV14 and TRBJ1-2, with 12 positions matching TRBD1. This CDR3 has 14 residues. The J segment lost 7 bases and the V segment lost 3 bases, leaving 3 bases of the junction unmatched. Germline-derived CDR1 and CDR2 are SGHDN and FVKESK. The CDR3 loop is CASSQGQGAGGYTF. CDR3 nucleotides: TGTGCCAGCAGCCAGGGACAGGGGGCCGGTGGCTACACCTTC.

The chain recombines TRBV10-2 with TRBJ2-7, with 12 bases that match TRBD2. V dropped 10 bases and J dropped 0; count of bases not matched to a gene: 7. The CDR3 sequence is 15 residues long. Germline V gene data show CDR1 as WSHSY and CDR2 as SAAADI. The CDR3 region is CATLGLAGISYEQYF. CDR3 coding DNA: TGCGCCACCCTCGGACTAGCGGGGATCTCCTACGAGCAGTACTTC.

This clone has a single count. V gene TRBV7-2 combines with J gene TRBJ1-2; D may be TRBD1 (5 bases). In germline, CDR1 is SGHTA, CDR2 FQGNSA. CDR3 size: 12 residues. Deletions cut 7 bases from V and 4 bases from J, with 10 bases between. CDR3: CASKGDSYGYTF. CDR3 sequence (DNA): TGTGCCAGCAAGGGAGACAGCTATGGCTACACCTTC. The entire variable domain, with the rest obtained from reference TRBV7-2 and TRBJ1-2, is as follows: GAGVSQSPSNKVTEKGKDVELRCDPISGHTALYWYRQSLGQGLEFLIYFQGNSAPDKSGLPSDRFSAERTGGSVSTLTIQRTQQEDSAVYLCASKGDSYGYTFGSGTRLTVV.

The chain is built from TRBV18 and TRBJ1-2, with a tentative D call TRBD1 (6 bases). Per germline, CDR1 KGHSH and CDR2 LQKENI. The V end was cut by 5 bases, the J end by 8 bases, with 21 bases between. This CDR3 contains 15 residues. Written as DNA, the CDR3 is TGTGCCAGCTCAATCACGGGACACCCGGAGGGCGGCTACACCTTC. Residues: CASSITGHPEGGYTF.

The rearrangement joins TRBV4-2 to TRBJ2-7; 10 bases are a match to TRBD2. Germline V gene lookup returns CDR1 LGHNA and CDR2 YNFKEQ. Losses at the gene ends were 4 bases for V and 3 bases for J; bases not matched to a gene: 3. This CDR3 comprises 14 residues. CDR3 loop: CASSPSGSYYEQYF. The DNA of the CDR3 is TGTGCCAGCAGCCCTAGCGGGAGCTACTACGAGCAGTACTTC.

The table lists this clone with a few counts. The chain employs TRBV29-1 and TRBJ1-2; D gene unclear. Germline V lookup: CDR1 SQVTM, CDR2 ANQGSEA. The V end was cut by 4 bases, the J end by 7 bases, with 7 bases between. CDR3 length: 10 residues. Here the CDR3 reads CSVGERGYTF. The CDR3 DNA is TGCAGCGTTGGGGAGCGTGGCTACACCTTC.

The chain has TRBV7-2 and TRBJ1-2; D possibly corresponds to TRBD1 (6 bases). Trimming shortened V by 1 base and J by 4 bases, and 16 bases separated the two germline ends. CDR3 length equals 16 residues. Germline CDR1 SGHTA, CDR2 FQGNSA. The CDR3 sequence: CASSLGGGGGGYGYTF. CDR3 bases: TGTGCCAGCAGCTTAGGTGGGGGCGGTGGCGGCTATGGCTACACCTTC.

The chain employs TRBV5-1 and TRBJ1-4, with D perhaps matching TRBD1 (5 bases). This CDR3 region has 17 residues. Germline V gene data show CDR1 as SGHRS and CDR2 as YFSETQ. V shed 4 bases and J shed 3 bases, with 19 bases lying between them. This CDR3 is CASSPAVTGGANEKLFF. CDR3 bases: TGCGCCAGCAGCCCGGCGGTCACCGGAGGGGCTAATGAAAAACTGTTTTTT.

The V and J genes are TRBV6-1 and TRBJ2-7, with TRBD1 identical over 9 bases. With 3 bases clipped from V and 1 base from J, the junction kept 4 bases outside the gene matches. The CDR3 is 15 residues long. Germline values: CDR1 MNHNS, CDR2 SASEGT. The CDR3 here is CASSELGQGSYEQYF. The CDR3 DNA is TGTGCCAGCAGTGAGTTGGGACAGGGTTCCTACGAGCAGTACTTC.

This sequence joins TRBV15 and TRBJ2-7; 7 nucleotides line up with TRBD1. The CDR3 is made up of 16 amino acids. Germline V lookup: CDR1 LNHNV, CDR2 YYDKDF (reference sequence). The J segment lost 1 base and the V segment lost 5 bases, leaving 11 bases of the junction unmatched. The CDR3 region has the DNA TGTGCCACCAGCCCCAAGATGCCGGACAGGTCCTACGAGCAGTACTTC. It codes for CATSPKMPDRSYEQYF.

This clone was counted once. This rearrangement joins TRBV28 to TRBJ1-1; 10 bases are shared with TRBD1. This CDR3 is built from 17 residues. The germline CDR1 and CDR2 sequences are MDHEN and SYDVKM. V lost 4 bases to trimming and J lost 4 bases; unmatched junction nucleotides: 12. This CDR3 is CASSSTGTGVKVTEAFF. CDR3 in DNA: TGTGCCAGCAGTTCAACCGGGACAGGGGTAAAGGTCACTGAAGCTTTCTTT.